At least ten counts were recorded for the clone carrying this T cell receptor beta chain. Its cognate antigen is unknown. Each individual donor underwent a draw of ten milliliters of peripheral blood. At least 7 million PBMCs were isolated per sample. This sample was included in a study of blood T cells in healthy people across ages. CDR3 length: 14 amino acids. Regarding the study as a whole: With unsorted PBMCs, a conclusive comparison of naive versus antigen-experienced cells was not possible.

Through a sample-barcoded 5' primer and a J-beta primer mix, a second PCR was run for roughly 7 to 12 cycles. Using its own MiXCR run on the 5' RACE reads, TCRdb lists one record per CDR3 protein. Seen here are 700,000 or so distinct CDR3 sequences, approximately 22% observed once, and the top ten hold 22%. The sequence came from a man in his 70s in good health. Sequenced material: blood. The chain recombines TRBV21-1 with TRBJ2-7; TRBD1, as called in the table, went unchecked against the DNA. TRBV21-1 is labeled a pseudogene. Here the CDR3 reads CASSKHARTVEQYV. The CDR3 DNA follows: TGTGCCAGCAGCAAACACGCCAGGACAGTCGAGCAGTACGTC.